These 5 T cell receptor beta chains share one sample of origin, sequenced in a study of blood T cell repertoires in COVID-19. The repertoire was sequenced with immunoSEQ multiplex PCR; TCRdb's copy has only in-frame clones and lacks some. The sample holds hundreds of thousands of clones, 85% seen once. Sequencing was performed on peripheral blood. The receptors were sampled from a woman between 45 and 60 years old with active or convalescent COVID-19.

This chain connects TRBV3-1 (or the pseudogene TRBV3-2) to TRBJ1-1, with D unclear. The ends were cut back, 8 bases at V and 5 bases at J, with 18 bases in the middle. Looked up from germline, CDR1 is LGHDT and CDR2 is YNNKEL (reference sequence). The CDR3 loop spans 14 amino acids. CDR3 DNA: TGTGCCAGCCGCGGAGGCCCTGCGGGGACTGAAGCTTTCTTT. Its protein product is CASRGGPAGTEAFF.

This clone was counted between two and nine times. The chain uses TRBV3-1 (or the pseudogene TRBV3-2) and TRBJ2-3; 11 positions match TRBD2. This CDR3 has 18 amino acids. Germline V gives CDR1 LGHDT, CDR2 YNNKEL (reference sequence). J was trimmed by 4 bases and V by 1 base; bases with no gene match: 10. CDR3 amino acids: CASSQVVAGGPGADTQYF. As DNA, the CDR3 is TGTGCCAGCAGCCAAGTGGTAGCGGGAGGGCCTGGGGCAGATACGCAGTATTTT.

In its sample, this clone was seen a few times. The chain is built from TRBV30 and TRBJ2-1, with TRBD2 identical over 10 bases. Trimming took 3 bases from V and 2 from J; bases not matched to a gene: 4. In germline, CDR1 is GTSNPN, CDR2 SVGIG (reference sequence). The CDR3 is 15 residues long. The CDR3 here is CAWSALAGAYNEQFF. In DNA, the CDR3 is TGTGCCTGGAGCGCGCTAGCGGGAGCCTACAATGAGCAGTTCTTC.

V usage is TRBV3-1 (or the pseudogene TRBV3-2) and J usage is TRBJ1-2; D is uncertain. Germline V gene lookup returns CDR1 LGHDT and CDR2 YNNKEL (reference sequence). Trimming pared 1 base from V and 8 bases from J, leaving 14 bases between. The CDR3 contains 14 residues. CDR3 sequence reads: CASSQVRVSSGYTF. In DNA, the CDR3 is TGTGCCAGCAGCCAAGTGAGGGTTTCCTCGGGCTACACCTTC.

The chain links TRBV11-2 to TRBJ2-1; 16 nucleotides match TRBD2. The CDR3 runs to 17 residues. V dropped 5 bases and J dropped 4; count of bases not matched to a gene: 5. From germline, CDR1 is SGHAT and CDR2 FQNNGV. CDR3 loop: CASSLGLAGGGYNEQFF. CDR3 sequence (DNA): TGTGCCAGCAGCCTGGGACTAGCGGGAGGGGGTTACAATGAGCAGTTCTTC.